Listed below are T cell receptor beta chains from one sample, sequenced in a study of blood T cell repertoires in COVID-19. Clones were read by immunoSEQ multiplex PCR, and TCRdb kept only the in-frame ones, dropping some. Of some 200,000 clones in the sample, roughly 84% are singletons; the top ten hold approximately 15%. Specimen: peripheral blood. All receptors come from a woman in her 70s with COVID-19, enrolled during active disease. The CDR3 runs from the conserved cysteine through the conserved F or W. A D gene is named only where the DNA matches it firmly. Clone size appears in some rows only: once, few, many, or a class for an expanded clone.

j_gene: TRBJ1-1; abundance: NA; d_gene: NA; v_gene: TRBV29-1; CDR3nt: TGCAGCGTGGCAGGGGTCACTGAAGCTTTCTTT; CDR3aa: CSVAGVTEAFF
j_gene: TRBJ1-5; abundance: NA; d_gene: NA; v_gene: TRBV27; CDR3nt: TGTGCCAGCAGTTACCGGGACACCAATCAGCCCCAGCATTTT; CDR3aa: CASSYRDTNQPQHF
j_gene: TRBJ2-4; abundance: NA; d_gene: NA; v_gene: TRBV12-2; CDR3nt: TGTGCAAGTCGCTTAGATGACCGGGACACAGGCAAAAACATTCAGTACTTC; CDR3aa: CASRLDDRDTGKNIQYF
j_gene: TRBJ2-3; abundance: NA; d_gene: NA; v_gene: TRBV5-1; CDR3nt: TGCGCCAGCAGCTTGGGCGGCGGGGAAGATACGCAGTATTTT; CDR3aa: CASSLGGGEDTQYF
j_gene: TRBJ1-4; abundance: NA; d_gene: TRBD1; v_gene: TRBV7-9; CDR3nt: TGTGCCAGCAGCTCCCCGACAGGGCGGGCCTTGTCTAATGAAAAACTGTTTTTT; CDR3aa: CASSSPTGRALSNEKLFF
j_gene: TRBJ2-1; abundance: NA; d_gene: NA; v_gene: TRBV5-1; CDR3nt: TGCGCCAGCAGCTTGATGTTCGGTAATGAGCAGTTCTTC; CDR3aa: CASSLMFGNEQFF
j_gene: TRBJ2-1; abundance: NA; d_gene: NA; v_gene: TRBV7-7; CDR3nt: TGTGCCAGCAGCCCCGCCGGGACATTAAATGAGCAGTTCTTC; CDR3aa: CASSPAGTLNEQFF
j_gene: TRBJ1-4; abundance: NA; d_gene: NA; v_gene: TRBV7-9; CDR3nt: TGTGCCAGCAGCATAGCACAGGGTGGAAAACTGTTTTTT; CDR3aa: CASSIAQGGKLFF
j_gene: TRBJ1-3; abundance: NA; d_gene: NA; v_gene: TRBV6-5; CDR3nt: TGTGCCAGCAGTTACCGCAGGGCTGGAAACACCATATATTTT; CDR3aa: CASSYRRAGNTIYF
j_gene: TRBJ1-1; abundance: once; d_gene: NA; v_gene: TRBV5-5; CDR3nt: TGTGCCAGCAGCTCCTCACTTATAGAGAACACTGAAGCTTTCTTT; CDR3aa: CASSSSLIENTEAFF
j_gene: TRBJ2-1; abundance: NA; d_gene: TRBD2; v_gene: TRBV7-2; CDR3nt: TGTGCCAGCAGCGTAAGGACTAGCGGCTACAATGAGCAGTTCTTC; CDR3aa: CASSVRTSGYNEQFF
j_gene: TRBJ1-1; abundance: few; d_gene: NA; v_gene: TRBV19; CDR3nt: TGTGCCAGTAGACAGAACACTGAAGCTTTCTTT; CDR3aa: CASRQNTEAFF
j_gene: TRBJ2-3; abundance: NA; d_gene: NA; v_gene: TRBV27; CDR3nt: TGTGCCAGCAGCCGCGAGCTAACAGATACGCAGTATTTT; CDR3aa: CASSRELTDTQYF
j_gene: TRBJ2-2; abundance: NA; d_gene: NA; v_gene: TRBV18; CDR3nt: TGTGCCACCTCACCCCAGGGAAGGGACACCGGGGAGCTGTTTTTT; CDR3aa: CATSPQGRDTGELFF
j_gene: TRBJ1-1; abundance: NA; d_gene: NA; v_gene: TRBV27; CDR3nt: TGTGCCAGCAGTTTTGGGGGGGGGACTGAAGCTTTCTTT; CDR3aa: CASSFGGGTEAFF
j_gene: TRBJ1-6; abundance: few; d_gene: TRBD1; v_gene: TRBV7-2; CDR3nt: TGTGCCAGCAGCGCAGGGGGTCCAGCAGAAAATTCACCCCTCCACTTT; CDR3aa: CASSAGGPAENSPLHF
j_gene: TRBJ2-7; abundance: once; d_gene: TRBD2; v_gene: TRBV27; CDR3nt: TGTGCCAGCAGTCAAACCGGGACTAGCGCTACCGGGGGGTACTTC; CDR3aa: CASSQTGTSATGGYF
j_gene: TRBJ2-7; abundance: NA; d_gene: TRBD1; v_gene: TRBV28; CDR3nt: TGTGCCAGCAGTGGAACAGGGACAGGGGGTCGCTACGAGCAGTACTTC; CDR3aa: CASSGTGTGGRYEQYF
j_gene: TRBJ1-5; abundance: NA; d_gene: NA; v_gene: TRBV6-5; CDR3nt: TGTGCCACCACTACCCAGGGTCAGCCCCAGCATTTT; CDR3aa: CATTTQGQPQHF
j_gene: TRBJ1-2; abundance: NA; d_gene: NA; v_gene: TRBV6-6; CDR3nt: TGTGCCAGCAGTTATGAGGGCAGTATTGCGGGCTACACCTTC; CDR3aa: CASSYEGSIAGYTF
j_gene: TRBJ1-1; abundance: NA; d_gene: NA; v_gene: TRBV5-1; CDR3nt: TGCGCCAGCAGCTTGGGTGGGGGGAGCACTGAAGCTTTCTTT; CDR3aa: CASSLGGGSTEAFF
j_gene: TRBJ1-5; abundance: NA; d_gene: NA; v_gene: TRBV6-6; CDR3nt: TGTGCCAGCAGTAATGGGCCTAATCAGCCCCAGCATTTT; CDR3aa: CASSNGPNQPQHF
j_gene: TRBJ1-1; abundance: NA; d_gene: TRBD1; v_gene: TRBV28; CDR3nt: TGTGCCAGCAGTGCCGACAGGGGAGCTTTCTTT; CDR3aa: CASSADRGAFF
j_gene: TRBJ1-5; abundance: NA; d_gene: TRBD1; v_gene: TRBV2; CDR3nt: TGTGCCAGCAAAGACCCTGGAGGGGACAGGGGAGGGGTATTCAATCAGCCCCAGCATTTT; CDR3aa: CASKDPGGDRGGVFNQPQHF
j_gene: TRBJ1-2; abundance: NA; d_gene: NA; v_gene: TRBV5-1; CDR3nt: TGCGCCAGCAGCTTGTCCAGGGTCGATGGCTACACCTTC; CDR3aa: CASSLSRVDGYTF
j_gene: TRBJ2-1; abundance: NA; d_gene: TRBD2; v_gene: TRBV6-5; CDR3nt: TGTGCCAGCATTACCCTAGCGGGAGGTAAGGATGAGCAGTTCTTC; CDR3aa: CASITLAGGKDEQFF
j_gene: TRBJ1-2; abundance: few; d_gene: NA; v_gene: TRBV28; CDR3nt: TGTGCCAGCAGTTCCAGGGGAACCTATGGCTACACCTTC; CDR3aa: CASSSRGTYGYTF
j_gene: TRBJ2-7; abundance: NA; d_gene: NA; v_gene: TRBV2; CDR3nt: TGTGCCAGCAGGTTCGGAGGCGAGCAGTACTTC; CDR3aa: CASRFGGEQYF
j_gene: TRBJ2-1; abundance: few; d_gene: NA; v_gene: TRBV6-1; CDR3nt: TGTGCCAGCAGTGAATTCTATGAGCAGTTCTTC; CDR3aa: CASSEFYEQFF
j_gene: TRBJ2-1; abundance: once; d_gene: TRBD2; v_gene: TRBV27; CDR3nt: TGTGCCAGCAGTTTTAGCGGGTTATCCTACAATGAGCAGTTCTTC; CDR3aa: CASSFSGLSYNEQFF
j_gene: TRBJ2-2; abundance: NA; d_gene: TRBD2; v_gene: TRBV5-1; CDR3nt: TGCGCCAGCAGCTTAGTAGCGGGAGAGGCCGGGGAGCTGTTTTTT; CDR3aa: CASSLVAGEAGELFF
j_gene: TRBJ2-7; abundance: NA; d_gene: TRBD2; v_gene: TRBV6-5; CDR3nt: TGTGCCAGCAAACTACTAGCGGGAGGGCTCTACGAGCAGTACTTC; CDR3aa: CASKLLAGGLYEQYF
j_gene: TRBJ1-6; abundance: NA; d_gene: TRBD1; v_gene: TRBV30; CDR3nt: TGTGCCTGGAGTCTAAGACAGGGAGTCACTTCACCCCTCCACTTT; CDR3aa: CAWSLRQGVTSPLHF
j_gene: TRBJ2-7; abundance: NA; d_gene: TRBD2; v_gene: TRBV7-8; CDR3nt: TGTGCCAGCAGCTTATTTCGCCTAGCGGGAGCCTCCTACGAGCAGTACTTC; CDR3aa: CASSLFRLAGASYEQYF
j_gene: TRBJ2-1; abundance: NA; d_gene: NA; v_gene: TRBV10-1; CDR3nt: TGCGCCAGCAGAACAGGGAAAGAGTACAATGAGCAGTTCTTC; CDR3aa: CASRTGKEYNEQFF
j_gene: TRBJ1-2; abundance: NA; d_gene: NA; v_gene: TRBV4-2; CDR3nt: TGTGCCAGCAGCCAAGTACGTGGGCGGGATAACTATGGCTACACCTTC; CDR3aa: CASSQVRGRDNYGYTF
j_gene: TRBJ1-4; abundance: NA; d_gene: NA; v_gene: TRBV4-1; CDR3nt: TGCGCCAGCAGCCTTCCAGGGCAGGGTGGGGAAAAACTGTTTTTT; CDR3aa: CASSLPGQGGEKLFF
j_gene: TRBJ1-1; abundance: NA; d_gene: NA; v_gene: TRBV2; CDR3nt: TGTGCCAGCAGTAATTTTAGGCAGGGCCAAAACACTGAAGCTTTCTTT; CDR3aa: CASSNFRQGQNTEAFF
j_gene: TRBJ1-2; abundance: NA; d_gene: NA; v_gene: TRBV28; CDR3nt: TGTGCCAGCAGTCCCCCCCAGGGATATGGCTACACCTTC; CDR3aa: CASSPPQGYGYTF
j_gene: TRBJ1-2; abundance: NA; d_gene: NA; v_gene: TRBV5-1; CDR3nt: TGCGCCAGCAGCTTGCCGGGGGATGGCTACACCTTC; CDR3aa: CASSLPGDGYTF
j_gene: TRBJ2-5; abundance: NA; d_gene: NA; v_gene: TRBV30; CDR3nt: TGTGCCTCGCAGGGACACCCGGAGGAGACCCAGTACTTC; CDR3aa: CASQGHPEETQYF
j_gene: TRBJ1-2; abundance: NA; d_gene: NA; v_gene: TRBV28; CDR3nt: TGTGCCAGCAGTTTAAGCGGACTGAGGTTCTCAGGGGCTTATGGCTACACCTTC; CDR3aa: CASSLSGLRFSGAYGYTF
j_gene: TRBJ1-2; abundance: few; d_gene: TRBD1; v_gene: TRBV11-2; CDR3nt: TGTGCCAGCAGCCCTGGTAGGGGACAGGGCCGGAACTATGGCTACACCTTC; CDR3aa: CASSPGRGQGRNYGYTF
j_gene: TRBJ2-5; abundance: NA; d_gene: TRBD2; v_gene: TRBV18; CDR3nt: TGTGCCAGCTCACAACTTTCGGGACTAGAGGGGGTCCAAGAGACCCAGTACTTC; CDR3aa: CASSQLSGLEGVQETQYF
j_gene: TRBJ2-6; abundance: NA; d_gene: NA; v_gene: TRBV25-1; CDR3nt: TGTGCCAGCAGTAACGTCCAAGCTCGGGCCAACGTCCTGACTTTC; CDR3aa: CASSNVQARANVLTF
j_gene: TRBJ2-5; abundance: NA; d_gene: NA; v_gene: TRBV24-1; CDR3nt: TGTGCCACCAGTGCCCCTCCGAGAGAGACCCAGTACTTC; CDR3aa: CATSAPPRETQYF
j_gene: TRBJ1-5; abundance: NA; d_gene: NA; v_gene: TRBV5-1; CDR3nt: TGCGCCAGCAGCCTAGGCCAAAATCAGCCCCAGCATTTT; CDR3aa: CASSLGQNQPQHF